What follows are 26 T cell receptor beta chains derived from one specimen sequenced in a study of T cells in Graves' hyperthyroidism and ophthalmopathy. From RNA transcripts, TCR beta CDR3 regions were amplified. The TCR CDR3 first-round RT-PCR relied on the HTBI primer set. TCRdb used MiXCR to reprocess the multiplex PCR reads, holding one entry per CDR3 protein. Of a few hundred thousand distinct CDR3 sequences in the sample, more than 15% were seen once. Input material: blood. The source of these receptors is a middle-aged woman with Graves' ophthalmopathy.

This sequence joins TRBV14 and TRBJ2-1, with D perhaps matching TRBD2 (7 bases). The CDR3 runs 17 residues. Trimming took 3 bases from V and 8 from J, leaving 23 bases between them. The germline gives CDR1 SGHDN, CDR2 FVKESK. The CDR3 loop reads CASSQRTWGGASYEQFF. The DNA for the CDR3 is TGTGCCAGCAGCCAGAGGACTTGGGGGGGGGCCTCGTATGAGCAGTTCTTC. The full variable domain, rest sourced from reference TRBV14 and TRBJ2-1, is EAGVTQFPSHSVIEKGQTVTLRCDPISGHDNLYWYRRVMGKEIKFLLHFVKESKQDESGMPNNRFLAERTGGTYSTLKVQPAELEDSGVYFCASSQRTWGGASYEQFFGPGTRLTVL.

In regard to this clonotype: The junction does not match germline at one end; this may be a read error. The J gene is TRBJ1-1, the V gene TRBV6-1, with a possible D match to TRBD1 (5 bases). This CDR3 region has 13 residues. CDR1 is MNHNS, CDR2 SASEGT, per germline. CDR3 in DNA: TGTGTCAGCAGAAGGGAAGGGGACACTGAAGCTTTCTTT. As protein: CVSRREGDTEAFF.

The chain employs TRBV11-2 and TRBJ2-7; TRBD2 aligns across 10 bases. Germline V lookup: CDR1 SGHAT, CDR2 FQNNGV. Trimming cost V 1 base and J 0 bases; bases outside gene matches: 21. The CDR3 runs to 22 residues. The CDR3 sequence: CASSLGRVPSGRAGFSSYEQYF. The CDR3 DNA sequence: TGTGCCAGCAGCTTAGGTCGGGTCCCGAGCGGGAGGGCCGGGTTTAGCTCCTACGAGCAGTACTTC. The whole variable domain, filled in from reference TRBV11-2 and TRBJ2-7, reads EAGVAQSPRYKIIEKRQSVAFWCNPISGHATLYWYQQILGQGPKLLIQFQNNGVVDDSQLPKDRFSAERLKGVDSTLKIQPAKLEDSAVYLCASSLGRVPSGRAGFSSYEQYFGPGTRLTVT.

There are many counts of this clonotype. The CDR3 loop reads CASSDMYRVGTEAFF. The CDR3 DNA is TGTGCCAGCAGTGACATGTACAGGGTCGGCACTGAAGCTTTCTTT. V is TRBV6-1 and J is TRBJ1-1; D might be TRBD1 (6 bases). The V and J ends lost 3 bases and 4 bases respectively, with 15 bases between them. This CDR3 comprises 15 residues. From germline, CDR1 is MNHNS and CDR2 SASEGT.

This clonotype was counted at least ten times. This chain links TRBV6-2 or TRBV6-3 with TRBJ1-1; no definite D call. CDR1 and CDR2 from the germline V gene are MNHEY and SVGEGT. CDR3 length: 13 residues. Trimming took off 2 bases at V and 6 bases at J, with 10 bases between the two ends. The CDR3 here is CASSYGMGSEAFF. The CDR3 bases are TGTGCCAGCAGTTACGGGATGGGGTCTGAAGCTTTCTTT.

This clonotype was found a few times. J is TRBJ2-5 and V is TRBV9; TRBD2 might be the D (6 bases). This CDR3 has 14 residues. V was shortened by 7 bases and J by 1 base, with 14 bases between the two germline ends. Germline V gene sequence: CDR1 SGDLS, CDR2 YYNGEE. The CDR3 loop reads CASGEAGFQETQYF. The CDR3 region has the DNA TGTGCCAGCGGAGAAGCGGGCTTCCAAGAGACCCAGTACTTC. The full variable domain, its missing parts supplied by reference TRBV9 and TRBJ2-5, is DSGVTQTPKHLITATGQRVTLRCSPRSGDLSVYWYQQSLDQGLQFLIQYYNGEERAKGNILERFSAQQFPDLHSELNLSSLELGDSALYFCASGEAGFQETQYFGPGTRLLVL.

Ten or more counts support this clonotype. The chain uses TRBV11-3 and TRBJ1-6, with D perhaps TRBD1 (5 bases). The V gene lost 0 bases and the J gene lost 10 bases, with 13 bases spanning the gap. From germline, CDR1 is SGHNT and CDR2 YENEEA. The CDR3 has 15 residues. The CDR3 reads CASSLDGRVGSPLHF. For the CDR3, the DNA is TGTGCCAGCAGCTTAGATGGCAGGGTGGGATCACCCCTCCACTTT.

This clonotype was recorded at least ten times. The J gene is TRBJ2-7, the V gene TRBV7-8; tentatively, D is TRBD2 (6 bases). In germline, CDR1 is SGHVS, CDR2 FQNEAQ. This CDR3 region has 13 residues. V lost 3 bases and J 5 bases, leaving 11 bases between the germline ends. DNA of the CDR3: TGTGCCAGCAGCTTCTCCGGCGGGGACGAGCAGTACTTC. Translation gives CASSFSGGDEQYF.

Here the CDR3 reads CAWSFGESTNEKLFF. The CDR3 DNA is TGTGCCTGGAGTTTCGGGGAGTCAACTAATGAAAAACTGTTTTTT. This chain links TRBV30 with TRBJ1-4; no firm D call. This CDR3 region has 15 residues. Trimming removed 2 bases from V and 0 bases from J, with 10 bases in between. The germline V gene encodes CDR1 GTSNPN and CDR2 SVGIG (reference sequence).

This clonotype showed up many times. V and J are TRBV30 and TRBJ1-1; D is perhaps TRBD1 (5 bases). The CDR3 extends over 15 amino acids. CDR1 is GTSNPN, CDR2 SVGIG, per germline (reference sequence). The germline V and J ends were trimmed by 2 bases and 7 bases, with 20 bases remaining between them. DNA for the CDR3: TGTGCCTGGAGTAGCCAGGGAGTGATTGCGGGTGAAGCTTTCTTT. Amino acid sequence: CAWSSQGVIAGEAFF.

This clonotype has just a few counts. The CDR3 here is CASTFQTDPNTEAFF. The CDR3 coding sequence is TGTGCCAGTACCTTTCAGACAGATCCGAACACTGAAGCTTTCTTT. The chain links TRBV19 to TRBJ1-1, with D perhaps TRBD1 (5 bases). Between the trimmed V and J ends, which lost 7 bases and 1 base, there was a span of 16 bases. The CDR3 spans 15 residues. Germline loops: CDR1 LNHDA, CDR2 SQIVND (reference sequence).

This clonotype was seen many times. The chain links TRBV20-1 to TRBJ2-5; perhaps TRBD2 as D (7 bases). Germline CDR1 and CDR2: DFQATT and SNEGSKA (reference sequence). The CDR3 has 17 residues. V was pared by 3 bases and J by 4 bases, with 24 bases between. In DNA, the CDR3 is TGCAGTGCTAGGGACCTACCCCGCCGGGCGGGGGCAGAGACCCAGTACTTC. Translating it yields CSARDLPRRAGAETQYF.

This clonotype was detected only a few times. The chain is built from TRBV30 and TRBJ1-1, with 8 bases lining up with TRBD1. CDR3 length: 13 amino acids. Trimming at V came to 4 bases and at J to 1 base, leaving 2 bases not matched to a gene. Germline lookup yields CDR1 GTSNPN and CDR2 SVGIG (reference sequence). This chain's CDR3 is CAWTGQGNTEAFF. In nucleotides, the CDR3 is TGTGCCTGGACAGGACAGGGGAACACTGAAGCTTTCTTT.

There are many counts of this clonotype. V is TRBV4-1 and J is TRBJ2-1; 11 positions match TRBD1. The J segment lost 8 bases and the V segment lost 3 bases, leaving 6 bases of the junction unmatched. Germline V gene lookup returns CDR1 MGHRA and CDR2 YSYEKL. There are 15 residues in the CDR3. CDR3 coding DNA: TGCGCCAGCAGCCAGAGGACAGGGGGCGGCGATGAGCAGTTCTTC. It encodes CASSQRTGGGDEQFF.

At least ten counts were recorded for this clonotype. The chain couples TRBV28 to TRBJ2-7, with TRBD1 identical over 7 bases. CDR1 is MDHEN, CDR2 SYDVKM, per germline. CDR3 length equals 15 residues. J lost 3 bases, V lost 6 bases, and 11 bases had no gene match. CDR3 loop: CASSLIQGSYYEQYF. In nucleotides, the CDR3 is TGTGCCAGCAGCCTCATACAGGGGAGTTACTACGAGCAGTACTTC.

This clonotype was observed at least ten times. V usage is TRBV25-1 and J usage is TRBJ2-7; 8 nucleotides align to TRBD1. Germline V gene lookup returns CDR1 MGHDK and CDR2 SYGVNS. The CDR3 contains 13 residues. V trimming: 6 bases; J trimming: 6 bases; junction bases outside the gene matches: 7. The CDR3 sequence is CASRGTGTPEQYF. CDR3 bases: TGTGCCAGCAGAGGGACAGGAACCCCCGAGCAGTACTTC.

This clonotype has a handful of counts. The chain has TRBV4-2 and TRBJ2-7; D might be TRBD2 (6 bases). CDR3 length: 14 residues. V dropped 4 bases and J dropped 3 bases, with 13 bases sitting between them. The germline V gene has CDR1 LGHNA and CDR2 YNFKEQ. The CDR3 loop is CASSLGTSYYEQYF. Here the CDR3 DNA reads TGTGCCAGCAGCCTGGGGACTTCCTACTACGAGCAGTACTTC.

This clonotype showed up many times. The J gene is TRBJ2-2, the V gene TRBV2, with a possible D match to TRBD2 (6 bases). Germline CDR1 is SNHLY and CDR2 is FYNNEI. This CDR3 is built from 14 residues. Trimming took off 7 bases at V and 2 bases at J, with 11 bases between the two ends. The CDR3 region is CASISRDNTGELFF. Here the CDR3 DNA reads TGTGCCAGCATATCGCGGGACAACACCGGGGAGCTGTTTTTT.

This clonotype has a handful of counts. This chain joins TRBV11-2 and TRBJ2-1; D uncertain. Looked up from germline, CDR1 is SGHAT and CDR2 is FQNNGV. The CDR3 is made up of 15 amino acids. V lost 7 bases and J 4 bases, leaving 17 bases between the germline ends. This CDR3 is CASTLERLEYNEQFF. CDR3 DNA: TGTGCCAGCACCCTAGAGCGTTTGGAGTACAATGAGCAGTTCTTC.

This clonotype was seen repeatedly, ten times or more. The chain links TRBV7-2 to TRBJ2-5; 8 nucleotides agree with TRBD2. With 1 base clipped from V and 3 bases from J, the junction kept 7 bases outside the gene matches. Per germline, CDR1 SGHTA and CDR2 FQGNSA. This CDR3 comprises 16 residues. The CDR3 sequence: CASSLDRGGSKETQYF. CDR3 nucleotide sequence: TGTGCCAGCAGCTTAGATCGGGGGGGGAGCAAAGAGACCCAGTACTTC.

This clonotype has at least ten counts. V and J are TRBV9 and TRBJ2-7; D tentatively fits TRBD1 or TRBD2 (5 bases each). The CDR3 sequence is 12 residues long. The V end was cut by 3 bases, the J end by 8 bases, with 12 bases between. The germline V gene encodes CDR1 SGDLS and CDR2 YYNGEE. In DNA form, the CDR3 reads TGTGCCAGCAGCGGGGACGTTTCGAAGCAGTACTTC. Translation gives CASSGDVSKQYF.

This clonotype was recorded many times. The chain has TRBV24-1 and TRBJ2-7, with no clear D. Trimming shortened V by 1 base and J by 6 bases, and 3 bases separated the two germline ends. This CDR3 contains 11 residues. Germline loops: CDR1 KGHDR, CDR2 SFDVKD. Here the CDR3 DNA reads TGTGCCACCAGTGATTTCTCCGAGCAGTACTTC. It is translated as CATSDFSEQYF.

This clonotype was counted between two and nine times. The rearrangement links TRBV27 to TRBJ1-5; TRBD1 is a possible D gene (6 bases). V was pared by 8 bases and J by 0 bases, with 11 bases between. CDR1 and CDR2 (germline): MNHEY, SMNVEV (reference sequence). This CDR3 region has 14 residues. CDR3 sequence: CASPGQISNQPQHF. The CDR3 bases are TGTGCCAGCCCCGGACAGATTAGCAATCAGCCCCAGCATTTT.

In its sample, this clonotype was seen a few times. The chain uses TRBV5-1 and TRBJ2-7; possibly TRBD2 for D (7 bases). This CDR3 is built from 14 residues. Germline values: CDR1 SGHRS, CDR2 YFSETQ. The germline V and J ends were trimmed by 3 bases and 5 bases, with 15 bases remaining between them. CDR3 DNA: TGCGCCAGCAGCTGGGGGGGCACATCCGACGAGCAGTACTTC. As protein: CASSWGGTSDEQYF.

Regarding this clonotype: At one boundary the junction diverges from the germline segment, which might be a read error. The chain carries TRBV11-3 and TRBJ2-3; TRBD2 matches at 13 bases. This CDR3 comprises 16 residues. Germline CDR1 is SGHNT and CDR2 is YENEEA. This CDR3 is CATSRLGLAGSDTQYF. DNA of the CDR3: TGTGCCACCAGCAGATTGGGACTAGCGGGGTCAGATACGCAGTATTTT.

To note about this clonotype: A much larger clone lies one base from this, so it may be a read error. The chain links TRBV20-1 to TRBJ1-4, with D unresolved. From germline, CDR1 is DFQATT and CDR2 SNEGSKA (reference sequence). This CDR3 comprises 14 residues. The chain's CDR3 is CNAKNHATNEKLFF. DNA for the CDR3: TGCAATGCTAAGAATCATGCAACTAATGAAAAACTGTTTTTT.